This TCR beta chain comes out of a study of T cell repertoires in cytomegalovirus infection. As concerns this clonotype: Its antigen is unidentified.

V lost 6 bases to trimming and J lost 5 bases, with 14 bases between them. The CDR3 is 13 amino acids. Germline V lookup: CDR1 SGHVS, CDR2 FQNEAQ. Study outcomes and limitations: HLA-C-restricted CMV clonotypes gave the most frequent clonotype in two of eight donors.

Each CDR3 protein is one row after TCRdb ran MiXCR on the reads. The sample contains hundreds of thousands of distinct CDR3 sequences, around 30% of which appear only once. The sequences come from cultured CD8+ T cells from PBMCs, collected from culture after CMV antigen stimulation. The sequence came from a human donor in good health (CMV status not recorded). Some clones in this sample may be carry-over from other donors' samples. This sequence joins TRBV7-8 and TRBJ2-7, with D perhaps matching TRBD2 (5 bases). CDR3 region: CASRPGSPNEQYF. In DNA form, the CDR3 reads TGTGCCAGCAGGCCGGGGTCACCGAACGAGCAGTACTTC.